This T cell receptor (beta chain) stems from a study of T cell changes during pregnancy in multiple sclerosis. Libraries were prepared by immunoSEQ multiplex PCR; TCRdb keeps only in-frame clonotypes and omits some of them. The profile shows around 60,000 clones, around nine tenths of them singletons. Losses at the gene ends were 1 base for V and 6 bases for J; bases not matched to a gene: 10. Germline CDR1 and CDR2: MNHEY and SMNVEV (reference sequence). CDR3 length: 17 amino acids. The sample consisted of peripheral blood, taken in the third trimester of pregnancy. The chain couples TRBV27 to TRBJ1-5; 9 nucleotides align to TRBD1. The receptor's source is a female donor in good health, enrolled as a control in a pregnancy study. CDR3 sequence: CASSLWGQGGRSQPQHF. CDR3 sequence (DNA): TGTGCCAGCAGTTTATGGGGACAGGGAGGACGAAGTCAGCCCCAGCATTTT.